The 20 T cell receptor beta chains below all came from one sample that was sequenced in a study of CD8 T cells in Susac syndrome. Reverse transcription used 0.5 to 1 ug RNA and random hexamers. Via MiXCR, TCRdb re-called the immunoSEQ multiplex PCR reads, giving one row per CDR3 protein. The profile shows tens of thousands of distinct CDR3 sequences, 95% to 96% of them singletons. The source material was CD8+ T cells from PBMCs. The receptor set was obtained from a human donor with Susac syndrome.

V is TRBV7-3 and J is TRBJ2-5; TRBD2 might be the D (6 bases). This CDR3 spans 13 amino acids. The V end was cut by 5 bases, the J end by 6 bases, with 13 bases between. CDR1 SGHTA and CDR2 FQGTGA come from the germline V gene. In DNA, the CDR3 is TGTGCCAGCAGCACGACCGGGGGAAAGACCCAGTACTTC. It yields the protein CASSTTGGKTQYF.

This clonotype was recorded once. The chain links TRBV18 to TRBJ1-5; D gene uncertain. V was pared by 1 base and J by 6 bases, with 13 bases between. CDR1 is KGHSH and CDR2 is LQKENI in the germline V gene. CDR3 size: 15 residues. Here the CDR3 DNA reads TGTGCCAGCTCACCACGGGGTAGCGGGCGTCAGCCCCAGCATTTT. It specifies CASSPRGSGRQPQHF.

This rearrangement joins TRBV30 to TRBJ2-7, with 7 bases that match TRBD2. CDR3 length equals 12 residues. V shed 5 bases, J shed 3 bases, and the junction held 4 bases outside the gene matches. From germline, CDR1 is GTSNPN and CDR2 SVGIG (reference sequence). CDR3 protein: CAWDKRGYEQYF. The CDR3 DNA is TGTGCCTGGGACAAGCGGGGCTACGAGCAGTACTTC. The whole variable domain, filled in from reference TRBV30 and TRBJ2-7, reads SQTIHQWPATLVQPVGSPLSLECTVEGTSNPNLYWYRQAAGRGLQLLFYSVGIGQISSEVPQNLSASRPQDRQFILSSKKLLLSDSGFYLCAWDKRGYEQYFGPGTRLTVT.

The chain uses TRBV30 and TRBJ1-4; D uncertain. The CDR3 has 12 residues. Germline loops: CDR1 GTSNPN, CDR2 SVGIG (reference sequence). V was trimmed by 2 bases and J by 0 bases, leaving 1 base between them. This CDR3 reads CAWSSTNEKLFF. The CDR3 DNA reads TGTGCCTGGAGTTCAACTAATGAAAAACTGTTTTTT.

This chain uses TRBV5-4 with TRBJ2-3; no clear D. V was shortened by 1 base and J by 3 bases, with 9 bases between the two germline ends. The CDR3 is 14 residues long. Germline CDR1 SGHNT, CDR2 YYREEE (reference sequence). CDR3 in amino acids: CASSLYRVTDTQYF. The CDR3 bases are TGTGCCAGCAGCTTGTATCGGGTAACAGATACGCAGTATTTT. Based on the CDR3 plus reference TRBV5-4 and TRBJ2-3, the full variable domain is ETGVTQSPTHLIKTRGQQVTLRCSSQSGHNTVSWYQQALGQGPQFIFQYYREEENGRGNFPPRFSGLQFPNYSSELNVNALELDDSALYLCASSLYRVTDTQYFGPGTRLTVL.

The CDR3 loop is CACLQWVDGYTF. The CDR3 region has the DNA TGTGCCTGCTTACAGTGGGTCGATGGCTACACCTTC. The chain carries TRBV30 and TRBJ1-2; D unclear. CDR1 and CDR2 (germline): GTSNPN, SVGIG (reference sequence). This CDR3 region has 12 residues. Between the trimmed V and J ends, which lost 6 bases and 6 bases, there was a span of 14 bases.

The V and J genes are TRBV3-1 and TRBJ2-7, with 9 bases matching TRBD1. This CDR3 comprises 12 residues. V was clipped by 3 bases and J by 12 bases; unmatched bases: 6. CDR1 is LGHDT and CDR2 is YNNKEL in the germline V gene (reference sequence). The CDR3 here is CASSQGTGSWYF. CDR3 in DNA: TGTGCCAGCAGCCAGGGGACAGGGAGTTGGTACTTC.

The chain is built from TRBV3-1 and TRBJ2-7; 9 bases are shared with TRBD1. This CDR3 contains 13 residues. V lost 6 bases and J lost 6; bases outside the gene matches: 6. The germline V gene encodes CDR1 LGHDT and CDR2 YNNKEL (reference sequence). The CDR3 region has the DNA TGTGCCAGCAGTGGACAGGGGATGGCCGAGCAGTACTTC. It translates to CASSGQGMAEQYF.

This chain links TRBV20-1 with TRBJ2-7; D is unclear. Germline V gene sequence: CDR1 DFQATT, CDR2 SNEGSKA (reference sequence). CDR3 length: 12 amino acids. Between the trimmed V and J ends, which lost 2 bases and 3 bases, there was a span of 8 bases. For the CDR3, the DNA is TGCAGTGCTAGACCCGGCAGCTACGAGCAGTACTTC. Residues: CSARPGSYEQYF.

V usage is TRBV12-3 or TRBV12-4 and J usage is TRBJ2-7; the match to TRBD1 covers 7 bases. V gave up 6 bases and J gave up 4 bases; unmatched junction bases: 9. The CDR3 is 14 amino acids. Here the CDR3 DNA reads TGTGCCAGCAGCACGGGACAGTACACGTACGAGCAGTACTTC. Protein product: CASSTGQYTYEQYF.

The chain is built from TRBV4-3 and TRBJ2-1; D is ambiguous. V dropped 0 bases and J dropped 7 bases, with 7 bases sitting between them. The CDR3 loop spans 13 amino acids. The germline V gene has CDR1 LGHNA and CDR2 YSLEER. In nucleotides, the CDR3 is TGCGCCAGCAGCCAAGATTCGGTGAATGAGCAGTTCTTC. It specifies CASSQDSVNEQFF.

The chain is built from TRBV5-4 and TRBJ1-2; D remains ambiguous. The CDR3 is made up of 14 amino acids. The V gene's germline CDR1 is SGHNT and CDR2 YYREEE (reference sequence). The V end lost 1 base, the J end lost 8 bases, and 15 bases lay between the germline ends. The CDR3 DNA follows: TGTGCCAGCAGCTTGATGGTCCGGGCGGAGGGCTACACCTTC. Translation gives CASSLMVRAEGYTF.

This sequence joins TRBV20-1 and TRBJ2-2, with D unclear. CDR3 length: 13 residues. In germline, CDR1 is DFQATT, CDR2 SNEGSKA (reference sequence). Deletions cut 4 bases from V and 1 base from J, with 7 bases between. CDR3: CSAKAVNTGELFF. Here the CDR3 DNA reads TGCAGTGCTAAGGCCGTGAACACCGGGGAGCTGTTTTTT.

J is TRBJ1-1 and V is TRBV30; TRBD1 might be the D (6 bases). The length of the CDR3 is 11 residues. Germline V CDR1 and CDR2: GTSNPN, SVGIG (reference sequence). V was cut by 8 bases and J by 10 bases, with 17 bases left in between. In nucleotides, the CDR3 is TGTGCCGGTCACAGGGCCGGGGGAGCTTTCTTT. Amino acids: CAGHRAGGAFF. Using reference TRBV30 and TRBJ1-1 for the parts outside the CDR3, the full variable domain is SQTIHQWPATLVQPVGSPLSLECTVEGTSNPNLYWYRQAAGRGLQLLFYSVGIGQISSEVPQNLSASRPQDRQFILSSKKLLLSDSGFYLCAGHRAGGAFFGQGTRLTVV.

This chain joins TRBV24-1 and TRBJ2-2; D ambiguous. V lost 1 base and J 8 bases, leaving 10 bases between the germline ends. Germline values: CDR1 KGHDR, CDR2 SFDVKD. The CDR3 is 14 residues long. The CDR3 region is CATSDFKAPGELFF. The DNA of the CDR3 is TGTGCCACCAGTGATTTTAAAGCCCCGGGGGAGCTGTTTTTT.

This chain connects TRBV19 to TRBJ2-7; D gene uncertain. This CDR3 has 13 residues. The germline V gene encodes CDR1 LNHDA and CDR2 SQIVND (reference sequence). Trimming left V 5 bases short and J 1 base short, with 9 bases between. The CDR3 bases are TGTGCCAGTAGTGCAACAGTGTCCTACGAGCAGTACTTC. Translation: CASSATVSYEQYF.

The chain employs TRBV6-5 and TRBJ1-1; a possible D gene is TRBD1 (5 bases). CDR1 and CDR2 from the germline V gene are MNHEY and SVGAGI. The CDR3 is 12 amino acids. V dropped 6 bases and J dropped 5 bases, with 10 bases sitting between them. CDR3 in amino acids: CASSREGTEAFF. CDR3 DNA: TGTGCCAGCAGCCGGGAGGGGACTGAAGCTTTCTTT.

The gene calls are TRBV7-9 and TRBJ1-1; D not certain. Trimming shortened V by 1 base and J by 3 bases, and 6 bases separated the two germline ends. From germline, CDR1 is SEHNR and CDR2 FQNEAQ (reference sequence). The CDR3 has 13 residues. The CDR3 DNA sequence: TGTGCCAGCAGCTTAGTATCTCACACTGAAGCTTTCTTT. This encodes CASSLVSHTEAFF.

V and J are TRBV12-3 or TRBV12-4 and TRBJ1-4; D remains ambiguous. Trimming pared 6 bases from V and 8 bases from J, leaving 10 bases between. CDR3 length: 12 amino acids. CDR3 sequence: CASRYSLEKLFF. In DNA, the CDR3 is TGTGCCAGCAGATACAGTCTCGAAAAACTGTTTTTT.

This clonotype was recorded once. The chain joins TRBV15 to TRBJ2-1; 9 nucleotides match TRBD2. The CDR3 sequence is 12 residues long. Trimming cost V 10 bases and J 9 bases; bases outside gene matches: 7. Germline CDR1 reads LNHNV; CDR2 reads YYDKDF (reference sequence). The CDR3 is CAIQGGGGEQFF. CDR3 in DNA: TGTGCCATCCAGGGCGGGGGGGGTGAGCAGTTCTTC.